The present T cell receptor (beta chain) was sequenced within a study of blood T cell repertoires in COVID-19. About the study: Material from acute and convalescent COVID-19 was sourced from the United States, Italy and Spain. In each case, the material was cDNA or gDNA derived from T cells, B-cell-depleted T cells, or PBMCs.

Germline loops: CDR1 SGHRS, CDR2 YFSETQ. V lost 0 bases to trimming and J lost 7 bases, with 13 bases between them. The CDR3 has 14 residues. Original methodology: Amplification of reference gene primers provided the estimated nucleated cell counts. TCRdb's copy holds only in-frame clones and misses some; the assay was immunoSEQ multiplex PCR. Clone size and the V and J calls come from that table; the DNA yielded D and trimming. The sample consists of over 65,000 clones, about four fifths of them appearing once. The clonotype was recovered from a woman in her 40s with active or convalescent COVID-19. Sequencing was done on a sample of peripheral blood. The rearrangement uses TRBV5-1 and TRBJ2-5; TRBD2 might be the D (5 bases). The CDR3 loop reads CASSLGGFPGTQYF. The CDR3 DNA sequence: TGCGCCAGCAGCTTGGGAGGGTTCCCTGGGACCCAGTACTTC.